In this sample, the clone carrying this TCR beta chain turned up once. As originally analysed: Reference gene primer amplification yielded estimated nucleated cell counts. Using immunoSEQ multiplex PCR, the repertoire was profiled, and TCRdb retains in-frame clones only, with some absent. That table supplies the V and J calls and clone size; D and trimming were determined from the DNA. The sample holds roughly 80,000 clones, around nine tenths seen once. The record originates from a study of blood T cell repertoires in COVID-19. Study background: Nucleic acid was either cDNA or gDNA, and it came from T cells, B-cell-depleted T cells, or PBMCs.

CDR1 GTSNPN and CDR2 SVGIG come from the germline V gene (reference sequence). This CDR3 comprises 14 residues. With 2 bases clipped from V and 6 bases from J, the junction kept 7 bases outside the gene matches. This TCR was recovered from an elderly woman with active or convalescent COVID-19. The sequenced sample consisted of peripheral blood. The J gene is TRBJ2-1, the V gene TRBV30; 7 nucleotides line up with TRBD2. The CDR3 coding sequence is TGTGCCTGGAGTAGTGGGGGGGTTGGCAATGAGCAGTTCTTC. Its protein product is CAWSSGGVGNEQFF.